Listed here are 22 T cell receptor beta chains from one sample, sequenced in a study of blood T cell repertoires in COVID-19. Sequencing was performed with immunoSEQ multiplex PCR; in TCRdb, only in-frame clones are kept and a portion is missing. The sample shows roughly 10,000 clones, 80% to 85% of them seen only once. Material for sequencing was peripheral blood. The source of these receptors is a man between 65 and 85 years old with active COVID-19.

The chain couples TRBV4-2 to TRBJ2-3; 9 positions agree with TRBD2. The V gene's germline CDR1 is LGHNA and CDR2 YNFKEQ. This CDR3 is built from 15 residues. Trimming at V came to 1 base and at J to 4 bases, leaving 3 bases not matched to a gene. The CDR3 region has the DNA TGTGCCAGCAGCCAAGTGGCGGGGGGGCCAGATACGCAGTATTTT. This sequence encodes CASSQVAGGPDTQYF.

The rearrangement joins TRBV12-3 or TRBV12-4 to TRBJ2-2; D remains ambiguous. The CDR3 totals 13 residues. Between the trimmed V and J ends, which lost 3 bases and 9 bases, there was a span of 11 bases. CDR3 residues: CASSFLSSWELFF. The CDR3 DNA reads TGTGCCAGCAGTTTTCTCTCGAGCTGGGAGCTGTTTTTT.

This clone showed up just once. J is TRBJ2-3 and V is TRBV7-2; 8 nucleotides align to TRBD2. This CDR3 is 14 amino acids long. The junction had 4 bases not matched to a gene; V was cut back by 5 bases and J by 3 bases. The V gene's germline CDR1 is SGHTA and CDR2 FQGNSA. The CDR3 is CASSQGLATDTQYF. The CDR3 DNA sequence: TGTGCCAGCAGCCAAGGACTAGCAACAGATACGCAGTATTTT.

The chain couples TRBV5-6 to TRBJ2-4; D call uncertain. The CDR3 is 14 amino acids. Germline V gene lookup returns CDR1 SGHDT and CDR2 YYEEEE. Trimming pared 1 base from V and 0 bases from J, leaving 5 bases between. CDR3 protein: CASSLHIAKNIQYF. Written as DNA, the CDR3 is TGTGCCAGCAGCTTGCACATAGCCAAAAACATTCAGTACTTC.

J is TRBJ2-7 and V is TRBV4-1; 8 bases align to TRBD1. The CDR3 covers 14 residues. V was clipped by 8 bases and J by 3 bases; unmatched bases: 9. Germline values: CDR1 MGHRA, CDR2 YSYEKL. The CDR3 nucleotides read TGCGCCAGCGGCACCCGGGACAGGCACTACGAGCAGTACTTC. Residues: CASGTRDRHYEQYF.

The V gene is TRBV24-1, the J gene TRBJ2-5, with 7 bases matching TRBD2. This CDR3 has 16 amino acids. V was pared by 2 bases and J by 1 base, with 6 bases of the junction left unmatched. Germline V CDR1 and CDR2: KGHDR, SFDVKD. CDR3 sequence: CATSDSASGTQETQYF. CDR3 coding DNA: TGTGCCACCAGTGATTCGGCTAGCGGTACCCAAGAGACCCAGTACTTC.

The chain couples TRBV28 to TRBJ1-4; D not certain. The CDR3 loop spans 10 amino acids. Germline lookup yields CDR1 MDHEN and CDR2 SYDVKM. Trimming took 8 bases from V and 6 from J, leaving 4 bases between them. The CDR3: CASSDEKLFF. The DNA for the CDR3 is TGTGCCAGCTCTGATGAAAAACTGTTTTTT.

The rearrangement links TRBV5-1 to TRBJ2-3; no clear D. Germline V gives CDR1 SGHRS, CDR2 YFSETQ. V was pared by 1 base and J by 0 bases, with 6 bases between. The CDR3 extends over 14 amino acids. CDR3 in amino acids: CASSLSRSTDTQYF. The CDR3 DNA sequence: TGCGCCAGCAGCTTGTCCAGAAGCACAGATACGCAGTATTTT.

This clone was detected only once. The chain uses TRBV9 and TRBJ2-1; 7 positions match TRBD2. The J segment lost 0 bases and the V segment lost 2 bases, leaving 8 bases of the junction unmatched. Germline CDR1 and CDR2: SGDLS and YYNGEE. The CDR3 has 17 residues. The CDR3 bases are TGTGCCAGCAGCGTCTTATCTAGCGGAATCTCCTACAATGAGCAGTTCTTC. The encoded protein is CASSVLSSGISYNEQFF.

This clone was detected once. The chain carries TRBV7-9 and TRBJ2-3, with 7 bases that match TRBD2. This CDR3 is 17 amino acids long. Losses at the gene ends were 1 base for V and 2 bases for J; bases not matched to a gene: 9. Germline V lookup: CDR1 SEHNR, CDR2 FQNEAQ (reference sequence). CDR3 sequence (DNA): TGTGCCAGCAGCTTAGGTCAACCGACTAGCCACACAGATACGCAGTATTTT. Translated: CASSLGQPTSHTDTQYF.

CDR3 DNA: TGTGCCAGCAGACCTGGGACAGGGGTCTCCTACAATGAGCAGTTCTTC. Its protein product is CASRPGTGVSYNEQFF. The chain employs TRBV6-2 or TRBV6-3 and TRBJ2-1; 10 bases are a match to TRBD1. CDR1 is MNHEY and CDR2 is SVGEGT in the germline V gene. Trimming cost V 6 bases and J 0 bases; bases outside gene matches: 5. This CDR3 spans 16 amino acids.

The chain is built from TRBV11-3 and TRBJ2-7, with 7 positions matching TRBD1. CDR1 and CDR2 (germline): SGHNT, YENEEA. The J segment lost 6 bases and the V segment lost 5 bases, leaving 4 bases of the junction unmatched. The length of the CDR3 is 12 residues. CDR3 DNA: TGTGCCAGCAGCCCCCCAGGGGGCGAGCAGTACTTC. It encodes CASSPPGGEQYF.

The J gene is TRBJ2-3, the V gene TRBV6-6; D gene unclear. Germline lookup yields CDR1 MNHNY and CDR2 SVGAGI (reference sequence). The CDR3 contains 14 residues. V was pared by 2 bases and J by 5 bases, with 11 bases between. The CDR3 nucleotides read TGTGCCAGCAGTTACCTAGGTAGCTTAGATACGCAGTATTTT. Protein product: CASSYLGSLDTQYF.

The rearrangement joins TRBV6-2 or TRBV6-3 to TRBJ1-2, with D perhaps matching TRBD1 (5 bases). The CDR3 runs 12 residues. The V gene lost 2 bases and the J gene lost 10 bases, with 11 bases spanning the gap. CDR1 and CDR2 (germline): MNHEY, SVGEGT. The DNA of the CDR3 is TGTGCCAGCAGTTACCCTGACAGACTCTACACCTTC. Protein product: CASSYPDRLYTF.

This clone was counted only a few times. V gene TRBV20-1 combines with J gene TRBJ1-2, with D uncertain. This CDR3 region has 10 residues. Deletions cut 6 bases from V and 3 bases from J, with 5 bases between. From germline, CDR1 is DFQATT and CDR2 SNEGSKA (reference sequence). The CDR3 region is CSAADYGYTF. The CDR3 DNA sequence: TGCAGTGCGGCTGACTATGGCTACACCTTC.

The chain recombines TRBV7-2 with TRBJ2-1; TRBD2 aligns across 12 bases. Germline loops: CDR1 SGHTA, CDR2 FQGNSA. The ends lost 5 bases at V and 0 bases at J; junction bases unmatched: 11. The CDR3 contains 19 residues. The CDR3 DNA reads as TGTGCCAGCAGCGCTCTGACTAGCGGGGGCCAGAGCTCCTACAATGAGCAGTTCTTC. Its translation is CASSALTSGGQSSYNEQFF.

The sample holds one count of this clone. The V call is TRBV18, the J call TRBJ1-2; TRBD1 matches 8 bases. Unmatched junction bases numbered 7, after V lost 5 bases and J lost 5 bases. Germline CDR1 reads KGHSH; CDR2 reads LQKENI. The CDR3 spans 14 residues. The CDR3 sequence: CASSAGQERYGYTF. DNA for the CDR3: TGTGCCAGCTCAGCGGGACAGGAACGGTATGGCTACACCTTC.

The chain uses TRBV7-6 and TRBJ2-3; 12 bases map to TRBD2. This CDR3 is built from 17 residues. The V gene end was trimmed by 3 bases and the J gene end by 1 base; junction bases not matched to a gene: 5. Germline CDR1 is SGHVS and CDR2 is FNYEAQ. The CDR3 loop reads CASSFPSGGAGTDTQYF. CDR3 sequence (DNA): TGTGCCAGCAGCTTCCCTAGCGGGGGGGCCGGCACAGATACGCAGTATTTT.

The chain couples TRBV3-1 (or the pseudogene TRBV3-2) to TRBJ2-1; no firm D call. V shed 3 bases and J shed 10 bases, with 7 bases lying between them. CDR1 is LGHDT and CDR2 is YNNKEL in the germline V gene (reference sequence). The CDR3 loop spans 11 amino acids. CDR3 sequence reads: CASSHRGEQFF. The CDR3 DNA reads as TGTGCCAGCAGCCACCGAGGCGAGCAGTTCTTC.

This clone turned up a few times. This chain connects TRBV28 to TRBJ2-6; 7 bases match TRBD1. Germline loops: CDR1 MDHEN, CDR2 SYDVKM. This CDR3 has 17 amino acids. V gave up 7 bases and J gave up 0 bases; unmatched junction bases: 9. The CDR3 region has the DNA TGTGCCAGCAAGGGGACAGTGCTTTTCTCTGGGGCCAACGTCCTGACTTTC. Its translation: CASKGTVLFSGANVLTF.

The chain combines TRBV7-6 with TRBJ2-1; 12 positions match TRBD2. The CDR3 is 17 amino acids. With V trimmed by 0 bases and J by 7 bases, 7 bases remained unmatched. Per germline, CDR1 SGHVS and CDR2 FNYEAQ. The CDR3, as DNA: TGTGCCAGCAGCTTAGCCCCGACTAGCGGGGGCCAAAATGAGCAGTTCTTC. It specifies CASSLAPTSGGQNEQFF.

V usage is TRBV19 and J usage is TRBJ2-7; TRBD2 agrees at 12 bases. CDR1 LNHDA and CDR2 SQIVND come from the germline V gene (reference sequence). Trimming took 4 bases from V and 7 from J; bases not matched to a gene: 8. The CDR3 loop spans 15 amino acids. For the CDR3, the DNA is TGTGCCAGTAGTAGACCGGGACTAGCGGGCCAAGAGCAGTACTTC. Amino acids: CASSRPGLAGQEQYF.